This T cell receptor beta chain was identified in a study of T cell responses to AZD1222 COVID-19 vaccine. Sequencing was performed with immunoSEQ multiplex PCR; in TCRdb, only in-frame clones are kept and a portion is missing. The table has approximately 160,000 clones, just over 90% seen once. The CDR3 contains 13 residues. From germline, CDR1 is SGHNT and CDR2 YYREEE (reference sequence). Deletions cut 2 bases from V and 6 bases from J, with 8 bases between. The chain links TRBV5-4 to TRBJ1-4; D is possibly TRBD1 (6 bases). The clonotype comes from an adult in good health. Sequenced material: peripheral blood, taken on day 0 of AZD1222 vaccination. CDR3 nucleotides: TGTGCCAGCAGCTTACGACAGGATGAAAAACTGTTTTTT. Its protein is CASSLRQDEKLFF.